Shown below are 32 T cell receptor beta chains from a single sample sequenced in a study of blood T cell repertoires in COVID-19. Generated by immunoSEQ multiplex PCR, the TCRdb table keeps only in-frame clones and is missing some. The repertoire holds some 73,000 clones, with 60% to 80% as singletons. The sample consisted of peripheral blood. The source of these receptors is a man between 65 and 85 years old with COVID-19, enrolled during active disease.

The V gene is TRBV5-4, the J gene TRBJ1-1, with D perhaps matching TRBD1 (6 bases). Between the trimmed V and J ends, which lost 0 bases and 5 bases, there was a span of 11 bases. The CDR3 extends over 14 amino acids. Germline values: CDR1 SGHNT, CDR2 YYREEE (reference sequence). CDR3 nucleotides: TGTGCCAGCAGCTTGGGGGGGGGCCGGACTGAAGCTTTCTTT. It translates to CASSLGGGRTEAFF.

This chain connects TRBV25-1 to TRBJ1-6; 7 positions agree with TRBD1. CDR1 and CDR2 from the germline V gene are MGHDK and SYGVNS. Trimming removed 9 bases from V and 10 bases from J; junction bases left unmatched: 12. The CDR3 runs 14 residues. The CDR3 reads CASAETGPRSPLHF. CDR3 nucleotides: TGTGCCAGTGCCGAGACAGGGCCGCGGTCACCCCTCCACTTT.

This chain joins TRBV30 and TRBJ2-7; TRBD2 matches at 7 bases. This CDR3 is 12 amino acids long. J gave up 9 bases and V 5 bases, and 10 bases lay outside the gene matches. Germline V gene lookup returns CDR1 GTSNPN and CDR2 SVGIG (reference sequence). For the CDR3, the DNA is TGTGCCTGGCGGGGGGTGGGGGACCGGCAGTACTTC. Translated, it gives CAWRGVGDRQYF.

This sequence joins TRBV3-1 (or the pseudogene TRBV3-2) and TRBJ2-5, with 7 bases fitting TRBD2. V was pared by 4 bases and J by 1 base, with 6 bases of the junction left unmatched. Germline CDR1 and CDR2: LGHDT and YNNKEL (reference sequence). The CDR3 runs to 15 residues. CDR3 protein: CASSLPGGGQETQYF. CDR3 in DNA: TGTGCCAGCAGCCTCCCGGGGGGAGGCCAAGAGACCCAGTACTTC.

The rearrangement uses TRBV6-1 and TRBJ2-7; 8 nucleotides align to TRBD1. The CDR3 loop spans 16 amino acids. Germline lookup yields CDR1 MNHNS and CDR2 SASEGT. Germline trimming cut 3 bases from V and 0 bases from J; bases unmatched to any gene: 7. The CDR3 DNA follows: TGTGCCAGCAGTGAGGTGGCAGGGGGCTACTCCTACGAGCAGTACTTC. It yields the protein CASSEVAGGYSYEQYF.

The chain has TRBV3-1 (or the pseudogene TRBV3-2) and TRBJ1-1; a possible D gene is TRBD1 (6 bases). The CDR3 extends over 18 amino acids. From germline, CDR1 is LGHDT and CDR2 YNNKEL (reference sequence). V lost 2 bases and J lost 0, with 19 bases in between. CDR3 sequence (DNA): TGTGCCAGCAGCCAAATAGGGGGAGGGATGGTCTTGAACACTGAAGCTTTCTTT. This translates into CASSQIGGGMVLNTEAFF.

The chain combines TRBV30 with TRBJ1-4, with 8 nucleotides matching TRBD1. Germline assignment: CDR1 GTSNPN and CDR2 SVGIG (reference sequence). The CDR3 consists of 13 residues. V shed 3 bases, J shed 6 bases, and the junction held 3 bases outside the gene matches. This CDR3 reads CAWSQGAYEKLFF. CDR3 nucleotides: TGTGCCTGGAGCCAGGGGGCCTATGAAAAACTGTTTTTT.

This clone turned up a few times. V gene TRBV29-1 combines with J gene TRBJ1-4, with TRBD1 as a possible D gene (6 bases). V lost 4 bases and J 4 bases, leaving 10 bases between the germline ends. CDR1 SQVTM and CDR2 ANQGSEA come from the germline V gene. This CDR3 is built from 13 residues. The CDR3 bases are TGCAGCGTTGGGGACACCTATAATGAAAAACTGTTTTTT. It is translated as CSVGDTYNEKLFF.

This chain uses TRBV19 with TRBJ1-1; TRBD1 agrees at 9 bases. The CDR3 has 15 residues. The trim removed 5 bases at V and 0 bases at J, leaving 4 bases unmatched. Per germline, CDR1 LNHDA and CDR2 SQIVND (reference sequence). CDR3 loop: CASSAWTGVNTEAFF. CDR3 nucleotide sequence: TGTGCCAGTAGTGCGTGGACAGGGGTGAACACTGAAGCTTTCTTT.

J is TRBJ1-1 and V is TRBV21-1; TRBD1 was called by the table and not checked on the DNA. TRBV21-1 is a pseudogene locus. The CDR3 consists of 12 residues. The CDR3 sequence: CASTRTAREAFF. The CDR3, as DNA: TGTGCCAGCACCCGGACAGCGCGAGAAGCTTTCTTT.

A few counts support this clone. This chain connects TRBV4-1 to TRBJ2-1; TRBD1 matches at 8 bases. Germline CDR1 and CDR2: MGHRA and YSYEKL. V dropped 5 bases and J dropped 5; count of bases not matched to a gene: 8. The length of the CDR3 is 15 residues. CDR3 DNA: TGCGCCAGCAGCAAGGGGCAGGGGGCGAACAATGAGCAGTTCTTC. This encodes CASSKGQGANNEQFF.

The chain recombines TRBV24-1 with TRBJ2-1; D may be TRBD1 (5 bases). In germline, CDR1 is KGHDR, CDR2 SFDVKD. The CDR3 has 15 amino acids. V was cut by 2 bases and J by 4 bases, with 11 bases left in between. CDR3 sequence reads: CATSDSGQLYNEQFF. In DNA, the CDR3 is TGTGCCACCAGTGATTCAGGACAACTATACAATGAGCAGTTCTTC.

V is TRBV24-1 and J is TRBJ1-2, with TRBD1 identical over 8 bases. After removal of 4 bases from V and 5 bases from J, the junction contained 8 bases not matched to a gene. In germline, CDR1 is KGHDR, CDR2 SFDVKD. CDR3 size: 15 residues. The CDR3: CATSDGQGSAYGYTF. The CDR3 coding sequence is TGTGCCACCAGTGACGGACAGGGATCTGCTTATGGCTACACCTTC.

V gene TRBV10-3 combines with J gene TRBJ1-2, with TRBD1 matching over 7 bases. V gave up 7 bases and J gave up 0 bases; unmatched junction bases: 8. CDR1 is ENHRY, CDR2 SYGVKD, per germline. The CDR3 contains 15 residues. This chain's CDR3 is CAITMDRSANYGYTF. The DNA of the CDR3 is TGTGCCATCACCATGGACAGGTCAGCTAACTATGGCTACACCTTC.

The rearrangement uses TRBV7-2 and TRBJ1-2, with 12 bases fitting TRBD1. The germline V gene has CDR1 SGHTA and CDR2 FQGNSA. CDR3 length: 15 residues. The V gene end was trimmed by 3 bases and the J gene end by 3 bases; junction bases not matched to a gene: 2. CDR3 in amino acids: CASSFGTGGDYGYTF. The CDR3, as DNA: TGTGCCAGCAGCTTTGGGACAGGGGGCGACTATGGCTACACCTTC.

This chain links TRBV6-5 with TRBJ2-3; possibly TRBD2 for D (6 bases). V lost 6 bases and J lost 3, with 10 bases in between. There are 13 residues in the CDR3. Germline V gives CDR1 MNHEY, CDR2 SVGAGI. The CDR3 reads CASRGLGTDTQYF. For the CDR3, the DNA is TGTGCCAGCAGGGGACTCGGTACAGATACGCAGTATTTT.

In nucleotides, the CDR3 is TGTGCCAGCAGTTACCTCGGCGGGCGGGGGGAGACCCAGTACTTC. Translation: CASSYLGGRGETQYF. The rearrangement joins TRBV6-5 to TRBJ2-5; the match to TRBD2 covers 7 bases. The length of the CDR3 is 15 residues. The germline V gene has CDR1 MNHEY and CDR2 SVGAGI. Losses at the gene ends were 2 bases for V and 5 bases for J; bases not matched to a gene: 8.

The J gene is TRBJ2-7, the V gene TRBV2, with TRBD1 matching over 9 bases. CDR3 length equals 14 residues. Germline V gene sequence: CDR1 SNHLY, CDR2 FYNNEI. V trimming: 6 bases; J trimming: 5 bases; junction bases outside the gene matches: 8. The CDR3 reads CASRWDRATHEQYF. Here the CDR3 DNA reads TGTGCCAGCAGATGGGACAGGGCGACCCACGAGCAGTACTTC.

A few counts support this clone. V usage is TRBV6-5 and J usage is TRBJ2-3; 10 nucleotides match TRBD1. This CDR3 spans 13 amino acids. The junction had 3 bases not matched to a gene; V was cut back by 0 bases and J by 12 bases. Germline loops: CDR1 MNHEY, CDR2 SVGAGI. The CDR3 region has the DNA TGTGCCAGCAGTTACTCCGACAGGGGGCATCAGTATTTT. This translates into CASSYSDRGHQYF.

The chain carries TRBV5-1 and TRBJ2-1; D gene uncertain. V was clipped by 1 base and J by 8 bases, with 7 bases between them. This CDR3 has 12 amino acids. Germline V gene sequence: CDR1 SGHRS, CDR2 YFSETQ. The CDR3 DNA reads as TGCGCCAGCAGCTTGTACAGCCATGAGCAGTTCTTC. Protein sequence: CASSLYSHEQFF.

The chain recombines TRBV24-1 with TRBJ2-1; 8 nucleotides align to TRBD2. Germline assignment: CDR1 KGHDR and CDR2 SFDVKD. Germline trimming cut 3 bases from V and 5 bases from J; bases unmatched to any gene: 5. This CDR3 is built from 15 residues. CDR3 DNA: TGTGCCACCAGTGATGGGGGGACTAGGAACAATGAGCAGTTCTTC. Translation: CATSDGGTRNNEQFF.

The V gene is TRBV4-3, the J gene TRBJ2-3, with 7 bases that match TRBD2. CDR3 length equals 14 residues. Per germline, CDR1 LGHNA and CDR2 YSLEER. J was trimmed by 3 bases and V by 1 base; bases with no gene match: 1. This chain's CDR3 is CASSQGGRTDTQYF. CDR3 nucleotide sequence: TGCGCCAGCAGCCAAGGCGGGAGAACAGATACGCAGTATTTT.

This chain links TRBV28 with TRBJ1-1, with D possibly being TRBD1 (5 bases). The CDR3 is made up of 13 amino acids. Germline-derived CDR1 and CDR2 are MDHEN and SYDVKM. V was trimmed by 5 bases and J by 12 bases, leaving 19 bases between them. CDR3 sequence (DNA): TGTGCCAGCAGTCTAATCTCCGGGACTGGAACTTTCTTT. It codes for CASSLISGTGTFF.

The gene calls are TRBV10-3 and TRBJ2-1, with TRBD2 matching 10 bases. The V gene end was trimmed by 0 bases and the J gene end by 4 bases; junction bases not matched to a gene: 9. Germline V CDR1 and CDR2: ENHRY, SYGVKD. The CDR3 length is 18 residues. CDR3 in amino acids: CAISESISGRTPYNEQFF. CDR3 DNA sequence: TGTGCCATCAGTGAGTCAATTAGCGGGAGGACTCCTTACAATGAGCAGTTCTTC.

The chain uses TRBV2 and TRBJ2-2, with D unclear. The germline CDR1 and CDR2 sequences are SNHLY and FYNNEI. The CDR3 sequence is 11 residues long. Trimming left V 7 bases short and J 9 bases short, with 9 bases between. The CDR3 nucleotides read TGTGCCAGCACGGCCGGGTGGGAGCTGTTTTTT. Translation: CASTAGWELFF.

CDR3 nucleotide sequence: TGTGCCAGCAGCCCCCCTCTCCGGCTAGCGGTCAAAAACATTCAGTACTTC. Its translation is CASSPPLRLAVKNIQYF. The chain joins TRBV7-8 to TRBJ2-4; 7 nucleotides line up with TRBD2. The trim removed 5 bases at V and 3 bases at J, leaving 13 bases unmatched. CDR1 SGHVS and CDR2 FQNEAQ come from the germline V gene. The CDR3 contains 17 residues. Filled out from reference TRBV7-8 and TRBJ2-4, the complete variable domain reads GAGVSQSPRYKVAKRGQDVALRCDPISGHVSLFWYQQALGQGPEFLTYFQNEAQLDKSGLPSDRFFAERPEGSVSTLKIQRTQQEDSAVYLCASSPPLRLAVKNIQYFGAGTRLSVL.

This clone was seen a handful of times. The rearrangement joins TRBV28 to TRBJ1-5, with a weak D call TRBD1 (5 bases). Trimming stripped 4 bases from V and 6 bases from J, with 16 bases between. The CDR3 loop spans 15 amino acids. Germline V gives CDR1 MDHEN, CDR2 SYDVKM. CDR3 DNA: TGTGCCAGCAGTTCCACCTCAGGGAGGGGTCAGCCCCAGCATTTT. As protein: CASSSTSGRGQPQHF. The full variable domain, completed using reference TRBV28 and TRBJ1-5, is DVKVTQSSRYLVKRTGEKVFLECVQDMDHENMFWYRQDPGLGLRLIYFSYDVKMKEKGDIPEGYSVSREKKERFSLILESASTNQTSMYLCASSSTSGRGQPQHFGDGTRLSIL.

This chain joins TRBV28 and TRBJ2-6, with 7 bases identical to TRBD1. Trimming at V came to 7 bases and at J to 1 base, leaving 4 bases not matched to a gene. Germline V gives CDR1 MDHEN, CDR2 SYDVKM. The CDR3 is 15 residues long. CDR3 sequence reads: CASTMTGSGANVLTF. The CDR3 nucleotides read TGTGCCAGCACCATGACAGGGTCTGGGGCCAACGTCCTGACTTTC.

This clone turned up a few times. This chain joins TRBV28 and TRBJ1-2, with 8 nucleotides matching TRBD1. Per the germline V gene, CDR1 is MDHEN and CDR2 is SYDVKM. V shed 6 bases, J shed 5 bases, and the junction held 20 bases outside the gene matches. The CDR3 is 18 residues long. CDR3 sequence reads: CASSSIRGRLSNLYGYTF. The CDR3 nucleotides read TGTGCCAGCAGCTCCATCAGGGGGCGGCTGTCCAACCTTTATGGCTACACCTTC.

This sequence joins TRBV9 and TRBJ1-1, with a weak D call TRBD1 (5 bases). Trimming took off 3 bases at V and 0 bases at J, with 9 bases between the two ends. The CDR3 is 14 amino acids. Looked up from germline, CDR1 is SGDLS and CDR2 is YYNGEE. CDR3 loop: CASSAQTVNTEAFF. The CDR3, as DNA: TGTGCCAGCAGCGCTCAGACAGTGAACACTGAAGCTTTCTTT.

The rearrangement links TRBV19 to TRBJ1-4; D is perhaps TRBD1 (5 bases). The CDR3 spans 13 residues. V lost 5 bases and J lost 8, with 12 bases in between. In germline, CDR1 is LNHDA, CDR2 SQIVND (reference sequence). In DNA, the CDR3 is TGTGCCAGTAGTTCCAGGGAACGAGAAAAACTGTTTTTT. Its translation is CASSSREREKLFF.

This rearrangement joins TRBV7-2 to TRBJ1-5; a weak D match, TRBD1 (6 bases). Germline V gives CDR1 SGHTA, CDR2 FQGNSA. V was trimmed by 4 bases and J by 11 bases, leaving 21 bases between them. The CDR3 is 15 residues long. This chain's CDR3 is CASSSIRAGGGAQHF. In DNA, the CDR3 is TGTGCCAGCAGCTCAATACGTGCGGGGGGCGGAGCCCAGCATTTT. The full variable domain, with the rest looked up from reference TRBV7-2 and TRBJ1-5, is GAGVSQSPSNKVTEKGKDVELRCDPISGHTALYWYRQSLGQGLEFLIYFQGNSAPDKSGLPSDRFSAERTGGSVSTLTIQRTQQEDSAVYLCASSSIRAGGGAQHFGDGTRLSIL.